The clone carrying this T cell receptor (beta chain) was seen a handful of times. The antigen is not known. The CDR3 runs 15 residues. It was through 5'RACE template switching that TCR cDNA was made, with a universal primer site and UMIs added. Via MiXCR, TCRdb re-called the 5' RACE reads, giving one row per CDR3 protein. The sample records about 220,000 distinct CDR3 sequences, under 3.5% being singletons. These data come from a study of T cells after yellow fever vaccination. Study context: Each low-cell-number fraction was prepared by means of SMART-Seq v4 Ultra Low Input. General study findings and limits: A minor fraction of clonotypes spanned both CD4 and CD8 compartments. Abundant bulk-population clonotypes could contaminate the FACS-sorted repertoires.

The sequencing used CD4+ T cells sorted from PBMCs, collected 10 days after the yellow fever booster vaccination. The J gene is TRBJ1-1, the V gene TRBV21-1; the table's D gene call, TRBD1, was not cross checked with the DNA. TRBV21-1 is termed a pseudogene. The TCR originated in a man aged 18 to 29 who received the YFV17D yellow fever vaccine. The CDR3 sequence is CASPRRDRGTVQAFF. The CDR3 DNA sequence: TGTGCCAGCCCCCGAAGGGACAGGGGAACCGTACAAGCTTTCTTT.